Listed below are T cell receptor beta chains from one sample, sequenced in a study of cytomegalovirus exposure and HLA in healthy donors. Produced via immunoSEQ multiplex PCR; TCRdb's table is partial and in-frame only. Its listing shows about 72,000 clones. Sequences were obtained from PBMCs. The receptor set was obtained from a man aged 40-50 years in good health and CMV-seronegative. CDR3s include the opening cysteine and the closing phenylalanine or tryptophan. D genes are given only for firm matches. Expanded clones are given a class, and other clones once, few, many or no size at all.

j_call | clone_size | v_call | d_call | cdr3_nt | cdr3_aa
TRBJ1-3 | - | TRBV15 | - | TGTGCCACCAGCAGGCAAAGGGGCTCTGGAAACACCATATATTTT | CATSRQRGSGNTIYF
TRBJ2-1 | - | TRBV2 | - | TGTGCCAGCCTGGGGGGTAGCTCCTACAATGAGCAGTTCTTC | CASLGGSSYNEQFF
TRBJ2-7 | - | TRBV9 | TRBD1 | TGTGCCAGCAGCCCGAGACAGGGGAACTACGAGCAGTACTTC | CASSPRQGNYEQYF
TRBJ1-6 | - | TRBV27 | - | TGTGCCAGCAGCCCGGGGGGCTATAATTCACCCCTCCACTTT | CASSPGGYNSPLHF
TRBJ1-1 | - | TRBV6-1 | TRBD1 | TGTGCCAGCACCTTAAAAGCAGGGGGCACTGAAGCTTTCTTT | CASTLKAGGTEAFF
TRBJ2-7 | - | TRBV10-3 | TRBD1 | TGTGCCATCAGTGAGTCCCAGGGGGCTCAGCAGTACTTC | CAISESQGAQQYF
TRBJ2-1 | - | TRBV7-9 | TRBD1 | TGTGCCAGCAGCTTACGACAGGGTCTTGAGCAGTTCTTC | CASSLRQGLEQFF
TRBJ2-2 | - | TRBV6-1 | - | TGTGCCAGCAGTGAATTCGAGCCCCAATACACCGGGGAGCTGTTTTTT | CASSEFEPQYTGELFF
TRBJ1-1 | - | TRBV5-5 | TRBD1 | TGTGCCAGCAGCTGGGGGACAGGGGTCACTGAAGCTTTCTTT | CASSWGTGVTEAFF
TRBJ1-2 | - | TRBV28 | TRBD1 | TGTGCCAGCAGTACCCGGACAGGGGCGGATGGCTACACCTTC | CASSTRTGADGYTF
TRBJ2-1 | - | TRBV14 | - | TGTGCCAGCAGCCAAGGGTTGGGGGCAGGTGAGCAGTTCTTC | CASSQGLGAGEQFF
TRBJ1-2 | - | TRBV6-1 | TRBD1 | TGTGCCAGCAGCTGGACAGGGGGTAACTATGGCTACACCTTC | CASSWTGGNYGYTF
TRBJ1-2 | - | TRBV30 | - | TGTGCCTGGAGATCAGGGGTGGGCTATGGCTACACCTTC | CAWRSGVGYGYTF
TRBJ2-1 | - | TRBV18 | TRBD1 | TGTGCCAGCTCACCACCGGACAGGTACAATGAGCAGTTCTTC | CASSPPDRYNEQFF
TRBJ2-5 | - | TRBV5-5 | TRBD1 | TGTGCCAGCAGCTCACAGGGGGCCATCCAAGAGACCCAGTACTTC | CASSSQGAIQETQYF
TRBJ1-4 | - | TRBV19 | - | TGTGCCAGTAGTATCTCTCAAAAACTGTTTTTT | CASSISQKLFF
TRBJ2-3 | - | TRBV5-1 | - | TGCGCCAGCAGCTTGGTCCTGACTGCTAGCACAGATACGCAGTATTTT | CASSLVLTASTDTQYF
TRBJ2-1 | - | TRBV30 | TRBD2 | TGTGCCTGGGACGGGGGGGATGAGCAGTTCTTC | CAWDGGDEQFF
TRBJ2-1 | medium-sized | TRBV11-2 | - | TGTGCCAGCAGCTCTCGACAGGTCTTCGATGAGCAGTTCTTC | CASSSRQVFDEQFF
TRBJ2-7 | - | TRBV7-8 | - | TGTGCCAGCAGCACTCCCGCCCTCTACGAGCAGTACTTC | CASSTPALYEQYF
TRBJ2-5 | - | TRBV19 | TRBD2 | TGTGCCAGTAGTATCTCCGTGGGGCGGGGGGGCCGAGAGACCCAGTACTTC | CASSISVGRGGRETQYF
TRBJ1-2 | - | TRBV30 | - | TGTGCCTGGACTGAGAATAACTATGGCTACACCTTC | CAWTENNYGYTF
TRBJ2-7 | - | TRBV19 | TRBD1 | TGTGCCAGTAGTGCGGGACAGGGCTACGAGCAGTACTTC | CASSAGQGYEQYF
TRBJ2-5 | - | TRBV5-4 | TRBD2 | TGTGCCAGCAGCTCCCCAGAGGGTAGCGGGGAACAAGAGACCCAGTACTTC | CASSSPEGSGEQETQYF
TRBJ2-5 | - | TRBV5-4 | - | TGTGCCAGCAGCATTGGCCGGGGAGAGACCCAGTACTTC | CASSIGRGETQYF
TRBJ2-7 | - | TRBV4-2 | TRBD2 | TGTGCCAGCAGCCAAAACACGGGACTAGCGGCAGCCTACGAGCAGTACTTC | CASSQNTGLAAAYEQYF
TRBJ1-1 | - | TRBV5-1 | TRBD1 | TGCGCCAGCAGCACCTGGACAGGGGGCACTGAAGCTTTCTTT | CASSTWTGGTEAFF
TRBJ2-7 | - | TRBV27 | - | TGTGCCAGCAGTTTATTTTGGGACAACTCCTACGAGCAGTACTTC | CASSLFWDNSYEQYF
TRBJ1-1 | - | TRBV6-5 | TRBD1 | TGTGCCAGCAGAGCAAACAGGGGAGGCAGTACTGAAGCTTTCTTT | CASRANRGGSTEAFF
TRBJ2-5 | - | TRBV5-6 | - | TGTGCCAGCAGTCCCCGAGCAGGCGGAGGGAAAGAGACCCAGTACTTC | CASSPRAGGGKETQYF
TRBJ2-7 | - | TRBV6-6 | - | TGTGCCAGCAGTATCGGGACTCGTACCTACGAGCAGTACTTC | CASSIGTRTYEQYF
TRBJ2-1 | - | TRBV28 | TRBD2 | TGTGCCAGCAGTTTATTGACTAGCGGGGGGGACAATGAGCAGTTCTTC | CASSLLTSGGDNEQFF
TRBJ1-2 | - | TRBV4-2 | - | TGTGCCAGCAGCCAAGTGGCCGAGGACAGCAACTATGGCTACACCTTC | CASSQVAEDSNYGYTF
TRBJ2-5 | - | TRBV15 | TRBD1 | TGTGCCACCAGCAGGGCGACAGGGGTCTATTTCGAGACCCAGTACTTC | CATSRATGVYFETQYF
TRBJ1-1 | - | TRBV6-5 | - | TGTGCCAGCAGTTACTCGATAGTGGAGGACACTGAAGCTTTCTTT | CASSYSIVEDTEAFF
TRBJ1-2 | - | TRBV28 | - | TGTGCCAGCACCTGGGAAAGGGGGAGCGGCTACACCTTC | CASTWERGSGYTF
TRBJ1-2 | - | TRBV19 | TRBD1 | TGTGCCAGTAGTATCTCCAACAGGGGCGGCTATGGCTACACCTTC | CASSISNRGGYGYTF
TRBJ2-3 | - | TRBV4-1 | - | TGCGCCAGCAACTTAGGACAGACCACAGATACGCAGTATTTT | CASNLGQTTDTQYF
TRBJ2-2 | - | TRBV7-3 | - | TGTGCCAGCAGCCCCGGGATTAACACCGGGGAGCTGTTTTTT | CASSPGINTGELFF
TRBJ2-2 | - | TRBV7-6 | - | TGTGCCAGCAGCTTAGCTTCAGGGCGGAACACCGGGGAGCTGTTTTTT | CASSLASGRNTGELFF
TRBJ2-1 | - | TRBV5-1 | TRBD2 | TGCGCCAGCAGCTTCCGGGGGAGCGGGGGGCCCCCCAATGAGCAGTTCTTC | CASSFRGSGGPPNEQFF
TRBJ1-2 | - | TRBV10-3 | TRBD1 | TGTGCCATACAGGGGGCTGACTATGGCTACACCTTC | CAIQGADYGYTF
TRBJ1-4 | - | TRBV5-1 | - | TGCGCCAGCAGCTTGCCAGGGGCTAATAAAAAACTGTTTTTT | CASSLPGANKKLFF
TRBJ2-3 | - | TRBV7-2 | TRBD2 | TGTGCCAGCAGCTTCAAACTAGCGAATGTAGATACGCAGTATTTT | CASSFKLANVDTQYF
TRBJ1-1 | - | TRBV7-8 | - | TGTGCCAGCAGCAGAGTTCGGGTTCGGACTGAAGCTTTCTTT | CASSRVRVRTEAFF
TRBJ2-2 | - | TRBV11-1 | - | TGTGCCAGCAGCTTAGCCCTCACCGGGGAGCTGTTTTTT | CASSLALTGELFF